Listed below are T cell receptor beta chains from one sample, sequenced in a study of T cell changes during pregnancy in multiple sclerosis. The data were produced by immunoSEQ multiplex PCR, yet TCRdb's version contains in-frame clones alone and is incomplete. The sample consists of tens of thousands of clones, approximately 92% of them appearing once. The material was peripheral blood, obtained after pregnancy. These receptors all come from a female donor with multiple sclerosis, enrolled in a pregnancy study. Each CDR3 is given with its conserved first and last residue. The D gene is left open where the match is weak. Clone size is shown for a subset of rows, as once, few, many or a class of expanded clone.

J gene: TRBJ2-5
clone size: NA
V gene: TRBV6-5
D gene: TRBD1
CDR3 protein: CASSYVDRGRETQYF
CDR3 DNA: TGTGCCAGCAGTTATGTGGACAGGGGGCGAGAGACCCAGTACTTC

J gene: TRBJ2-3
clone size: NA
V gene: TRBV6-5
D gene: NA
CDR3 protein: CASSYDPKGSTDTQYF
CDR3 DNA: TGTGCCAGCAGTTACGACCCTAAGGGGAGCACAGATACGCAGTATTTT

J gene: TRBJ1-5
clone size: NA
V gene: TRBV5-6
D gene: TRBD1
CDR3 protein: CASSLGQGHQPQHF
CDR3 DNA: TGTGCCAGCAGCCTCGGACAGGGACATCAGCCCCAGCATTTT

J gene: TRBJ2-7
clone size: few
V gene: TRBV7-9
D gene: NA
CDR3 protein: CASSLQTGSGAREQYF
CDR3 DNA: TGTGCCAGCAGCCTCCAGACAGGCAGCGGGGCCCGCGAGCAGTACTTC

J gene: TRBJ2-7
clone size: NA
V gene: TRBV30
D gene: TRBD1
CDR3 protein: CAWSESGGSEQYF
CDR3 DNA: TGTGCCTGGAGTGAGTCAGGGGGCAGCGAGCAGTACTTC

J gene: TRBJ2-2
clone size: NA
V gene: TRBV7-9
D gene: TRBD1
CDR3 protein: CASSGRGQGSGELFF
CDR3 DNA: TGTGCCAGCAGTGGCCGGGGACAGGGGTCCGGGGAGCTGTTTTTT

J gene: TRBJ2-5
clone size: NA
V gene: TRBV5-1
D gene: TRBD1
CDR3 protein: CASSPQGSPQETQYF
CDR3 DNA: TGCGCCAGCAGCCCACAGGGGTCCCCCCAAGAGACCCAGTACTTC

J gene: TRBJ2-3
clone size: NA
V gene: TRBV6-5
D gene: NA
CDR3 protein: CASRNRAVGTDTQYF
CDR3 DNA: TGTGCCAGCAGAAACAGGGCGGTGGGCACAGATACGCAGTATTTT

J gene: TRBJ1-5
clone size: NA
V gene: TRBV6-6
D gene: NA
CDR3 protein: CASSYTVWTGDQPQHF
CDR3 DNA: TGTGCCAGCAGTTACACCGTGTGGACTGGGGATCAGCCCCAGCATTTT

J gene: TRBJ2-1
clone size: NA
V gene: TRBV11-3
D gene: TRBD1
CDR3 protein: CASSLGTGRNEQFF
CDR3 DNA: TGTGCCAGCAGCTTAGGGACAGGGCGCAATGAGCAGTTCTTC

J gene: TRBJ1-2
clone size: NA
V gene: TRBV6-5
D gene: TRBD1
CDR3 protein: CASTRLGQGRGYTF
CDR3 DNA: TGTGCCAGCACCCGCTTAGGACAGGGTCGGGGCTACACCTTC

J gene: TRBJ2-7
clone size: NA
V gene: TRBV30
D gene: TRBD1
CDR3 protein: CAWTRQGAEQYF
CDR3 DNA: TGTGCCTGGACGCGGCAGGGGGCAGAGCAGTACTTC

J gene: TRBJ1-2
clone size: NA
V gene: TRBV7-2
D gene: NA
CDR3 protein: CASSLGGSAESVYGYTF
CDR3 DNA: TGTGCCAGCAGCTTAGGAGGGTCCGCCGAGTCGGTCTATGGCTACACCTTC

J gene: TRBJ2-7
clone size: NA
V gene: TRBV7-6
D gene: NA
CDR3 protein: CASSGGVMYEQYF
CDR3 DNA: TGTGCCAGCTCAGGAGGAGTGATGTACGAGCAGTACTTC

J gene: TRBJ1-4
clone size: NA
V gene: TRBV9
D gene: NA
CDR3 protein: CASSVTNRENEKLFF
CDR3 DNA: TGTGCCAGCAGCGTAACGAACCGGGAAAATGAAAAACTGTTTTTT

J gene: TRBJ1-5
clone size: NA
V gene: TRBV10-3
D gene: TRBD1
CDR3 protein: CAIGDSRNQPQHF
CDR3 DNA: TGTGCCATCGGGGACAGTCGGAATCAGCCCCAGCATTTT

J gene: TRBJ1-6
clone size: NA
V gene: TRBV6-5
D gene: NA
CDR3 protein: CASSSRGYSPLHF
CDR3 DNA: TGTGCCAGCAGCAGCAGGGGATATTCACCCCTCCACTTT

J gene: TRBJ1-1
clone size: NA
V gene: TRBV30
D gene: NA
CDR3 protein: CAWRGSGLFEAFF
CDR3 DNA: TGTGCCTGGAGGGGATCCGGACTGTTTGAAGCTTTCTTT

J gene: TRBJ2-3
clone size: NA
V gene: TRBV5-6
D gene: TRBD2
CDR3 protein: CASSLDASGRSVQYF
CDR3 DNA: TGTGCCAGCAGCTTGGATGCTAGCGGGAGAAGTGTGCAGTATTTT

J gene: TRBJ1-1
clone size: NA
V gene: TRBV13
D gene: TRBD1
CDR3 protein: CASRGDRGYSSEAFF
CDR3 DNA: TGTGCCAGCAGGGGGGACAGGGGGTATAGTAGTGAAGCTTTCTTT

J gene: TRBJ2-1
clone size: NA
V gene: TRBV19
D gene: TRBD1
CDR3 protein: CASSTGTGLSMSEQFF
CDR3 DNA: TGTGCCAGTAGTACCGGGACAGGGTTGAGTATGAGTGAGCAGTTCTTC

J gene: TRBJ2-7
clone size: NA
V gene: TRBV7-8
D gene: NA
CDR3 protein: CASSLGRLAYEQYF
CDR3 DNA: TGTGCCAGCAGCTTAGGGCGGCTGGCCTACGAGCAGTACTTC

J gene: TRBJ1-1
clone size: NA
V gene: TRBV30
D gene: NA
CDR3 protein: CAGNRVEDTEAFF
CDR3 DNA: TGTGCCGGGAACAGGGTCGAGGACACTGAAGCTTTCTTT

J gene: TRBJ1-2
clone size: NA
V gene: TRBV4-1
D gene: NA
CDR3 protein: CASSRGWGLNYGYTF
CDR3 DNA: TGCGCCAGCAGCCGCGGGTGGGGACTGAACTATGGCTACACCTTC

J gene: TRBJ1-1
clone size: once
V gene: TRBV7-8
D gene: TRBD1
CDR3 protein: CASSQRTGSTEAFF
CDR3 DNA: TGTGCCAGCAGCCAGAGGACAGGGAGTACTGAAGCTTTCTTT

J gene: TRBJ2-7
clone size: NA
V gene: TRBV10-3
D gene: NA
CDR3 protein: CAIAQSYEQYF
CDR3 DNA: TGTGCCATTGCACAATCCTACGAGCAGTACTTC

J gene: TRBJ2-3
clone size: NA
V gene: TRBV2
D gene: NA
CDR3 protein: CASSERRGSTDTQYF
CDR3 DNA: TGTGCCAGCAGTGAAAGAAGGGGGAGCACAGATACGCAGTATTTT

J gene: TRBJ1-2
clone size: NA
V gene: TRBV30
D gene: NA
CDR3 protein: CAWGRLGGYTF
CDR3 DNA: TGTGCCTGGGGCAGGTTAGGCGGCTACACCTTC

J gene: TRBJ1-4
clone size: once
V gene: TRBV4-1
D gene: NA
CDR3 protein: CASSQEEGGALFF
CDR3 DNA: TGCGCCAGCAGCCAAGAGGAAGGTGGGGCACTGTTTTTT

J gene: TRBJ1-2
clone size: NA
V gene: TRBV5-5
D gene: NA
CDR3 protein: CASSPDSGGYGYTF
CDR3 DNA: TGTGCCAGCAGCCCGGACAGCGGGGGATATGGCTACACCTTC

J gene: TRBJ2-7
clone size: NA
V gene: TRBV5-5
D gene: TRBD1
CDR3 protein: CASSFGTGAYEQYF
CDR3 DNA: TGTGCCAGCAGCTTCGGGACAGGTGCCTACGAGCAGTACTTC

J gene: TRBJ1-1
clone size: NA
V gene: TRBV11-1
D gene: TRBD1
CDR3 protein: CASSFAGTGNTEAFF
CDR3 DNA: TGTGCCAGCAGCTTCGCCGGGACAGGGAACACTGAAGCTTTCTTT

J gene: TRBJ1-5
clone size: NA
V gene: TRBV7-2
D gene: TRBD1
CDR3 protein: CASSLARTWGQGSSNQPQHF
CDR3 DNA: TGTGCCAGCAGCTTAGCCCGCACTTGGGGACAGGGTTCGAGCAATCAGCCCCAGCATTTT

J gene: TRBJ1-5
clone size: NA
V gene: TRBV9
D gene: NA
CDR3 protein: CASSVRGDSNQPQHF
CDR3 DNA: TGTGCCAGCAGCGTAAGGGGTGATAGCAATCAGCCCCAGCATTTT

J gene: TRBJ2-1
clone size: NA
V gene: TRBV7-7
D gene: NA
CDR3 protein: CASSLRLTGHEQFF
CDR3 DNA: TGTGCCAGCAGCCTAAGGCTTACAGGACATGAGCAGTTCTTC

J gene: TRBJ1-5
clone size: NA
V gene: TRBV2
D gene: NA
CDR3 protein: CASADRSKDQPQHF
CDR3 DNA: TGTGCCAGCGCTGACAGATCCAAGGATCAGCCCCAGCATTTT

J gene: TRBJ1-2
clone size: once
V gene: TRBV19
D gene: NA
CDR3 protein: CASMGGYGGYTF
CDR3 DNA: TGTGCCAGTATGGGGGGTTATGGAGGCTACACCTTC

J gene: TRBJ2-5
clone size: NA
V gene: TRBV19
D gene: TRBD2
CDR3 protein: CASSSTSDLQETQYF
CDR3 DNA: TGTGCCAGTAGTTCCACTAGCGATCTGCAAGAGACCCAGTACTTC

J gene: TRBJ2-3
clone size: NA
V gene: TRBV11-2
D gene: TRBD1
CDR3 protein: CASSYNRGSTDTQYF
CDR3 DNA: TGTGCCAGCAGCTATAACAGGGGGAGCACAGATACGCAGTATTTT

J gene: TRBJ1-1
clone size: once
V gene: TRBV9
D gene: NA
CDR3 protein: CASSPAAEGNTEAFF
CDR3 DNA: TGTGCCAGCAGCCCAGCCGCGGAAGGGAACACTGAAGCTTTCTTT

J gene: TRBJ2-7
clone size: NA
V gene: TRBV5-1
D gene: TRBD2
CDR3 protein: CASSLGLAGGTYEQYF
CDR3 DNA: TGCGCCAGCAGCTTGGGGCTAGCGGGAGGGACGTACGAGCAGTACTTC

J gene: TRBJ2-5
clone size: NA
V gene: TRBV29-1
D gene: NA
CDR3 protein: CSVEKSGKETQYF
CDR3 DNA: TGCAGCGTTGAAAAATCGGGGAAAGAGACCCAGTACTTC

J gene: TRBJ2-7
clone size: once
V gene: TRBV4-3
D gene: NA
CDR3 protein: CASSQDGGQYEQYF
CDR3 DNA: TGCGCCAGCAGCCAAGATGGAGGGCAGTACGAGCAGTACTTC

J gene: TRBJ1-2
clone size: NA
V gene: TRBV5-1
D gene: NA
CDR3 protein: CASSGGTARMDYGYTF
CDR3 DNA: TGCGCCAGCAGCGGAGGGACGGCTCGTATGGACTATGGCTACACCTTC

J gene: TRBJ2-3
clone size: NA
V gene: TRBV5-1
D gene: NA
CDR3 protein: CASSLGAGSSRDTQYF
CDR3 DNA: TGCGCCAGCAGCTTGGGGGCAGGGTCGAGCCGTGATACGCAGTATTTT

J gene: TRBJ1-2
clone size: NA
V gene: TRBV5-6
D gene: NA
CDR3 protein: CASSLESGPTF
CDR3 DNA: TGTGCCAGCAGCTTAGAATCAGGCCCGACCTTC

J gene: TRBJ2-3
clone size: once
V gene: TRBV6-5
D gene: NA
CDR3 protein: CASSYSGATDTQYF
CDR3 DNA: TGTGCCAGCAGTTACTCGGGCGCCACAGATACGCAGTATTTT

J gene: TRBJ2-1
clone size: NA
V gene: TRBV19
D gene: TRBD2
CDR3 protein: CASSYPGTSGPYNEQFF
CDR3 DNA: TGTGCCAGTAGTTACCCCGGGACTAGCGGGCCTTACAATGAGCAGTTCTTC

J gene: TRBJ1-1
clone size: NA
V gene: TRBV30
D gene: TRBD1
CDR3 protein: CASYRGLGEAFF
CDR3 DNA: TGTGCCTCCTACAGGGGGCTTGGTGAAGCTTTCTTT

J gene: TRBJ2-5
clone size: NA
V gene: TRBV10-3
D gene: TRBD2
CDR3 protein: CAISEASGGDETQYF
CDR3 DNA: TGTGCCATCAGTGAAGCTAGCGGGGGGGACGAGACCCAGTACTTC

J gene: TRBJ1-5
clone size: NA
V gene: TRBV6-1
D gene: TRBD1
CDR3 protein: CASGRTGVSQPQHF
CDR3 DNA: TGTGCCAGCGGAAGGACAGGGGTTAGCCAGCCCCAGCATTTT

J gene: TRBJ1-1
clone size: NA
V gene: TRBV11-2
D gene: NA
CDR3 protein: CASSPPGQANTEAFF
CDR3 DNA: TGTGCCAGCAGCCCACCGGGACAAGCCAACACTGAAGCTTTCTTT

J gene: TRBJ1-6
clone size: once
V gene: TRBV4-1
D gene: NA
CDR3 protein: CASSQENTGKNSPLHF
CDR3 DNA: TGCGCCAGCAGCCAAGAGAATACAGGAAAAAATTCACCCCTCCACTTT